This is a list of T cell receptor beta chains from one sample in a study of CD8 T cells in Susac syndrome. TCRdb analysed the immunoSEQ multiplex PCR reads with MiXCR anew, one entry per CDR3 protein. The sample lists 160,000 or so distinct CDR3 sequences; 90% to 95% were seen once. Material: CD4+ T cells from PBMCs. These receptor sequences come from a human donor in good health. CDR3s include the opening cysteine and the closing phenylalanine or tryptophan. Each record gives: V gene, clone size, J gene, D gene, CDR3 DNA, CDR3 protein. A D gene is named only where the DNA matches it firmly. A row's size may be missing; if present it is once, few, many or a size class.

v_call: TRBV30
clone_size: -
j_call: TRBJ1-2
d_call: TRBD1
cdr3_nt: TGTGCCTGCGAACCGGGACAGCGGAAAGGCTACCCCTTC
cdr3_aa: CACEPGQRKGYPF

v_call: TRBV12-3/TRBV12-4
clone_size: -
j_call: TRBJ2-3
d_call: -
cdr3_nt: TGTGCCAGCAGTTTCGGGGGGCCCTTGGATACGCAGTATTTT
cdr3_aa: CASSFGGPLDTQYF

v_call: TRBV30
clone_size: -
j_call: TRBJ2-1
d_call: TRBD1
cdr3_nt: TGTGCCTGGAGTGTACAGGGGGCAAATGAGCAGTTCTTC
cdr3_aa: CAWSVQGANEQFF

v_call: TRBV7-2
clone_size: -
j_call: TRBJ2-7
d_call: -
cdr3_nt: TGTGCCAGCAGCCCGGCAACTAGCTCGGCTTCCCACGAGCAGTACTTC
cdr3_aa: CASSPATSSASHEQYF

v_call: TRBV6-5
clone_size: -
j_call: TRBJ2-7
d_call: -
cdr3_nt: TGTGCCAGCAGTTACTCAGACAGGTTTTACTTC
cdr3_aa: CASSYSDRFYF

v_call: TRBV5-5
clone_size: -
j_call: TRBJ1-1
d_call: TRBD1
cdr3_nt: TGTGCCAGCAGTCGGGATGGACAGGGGAACACTGAAGCTTTCTTT
cdr3_aa: CASSRDGQGNTEAFF

v_call: TRBV6-2/TRBV6-3
clone_size: -
j_call: TRBJ1-2
d_call: -
cdr3_nt: TGTGCCAGCACTCGCGACGGATCGAACTATGGCTACACCTTC
cdr3_aa: CASTRDGSNYGYTF

v_call: TRBV28
clone_size: once
j_call: TRBJ1-1
d_call: -
cdr3_nt: TGTGCCAGCAGTATACACAACACTGAAGCTTTCTTT
cdr3_aa: CASSIHNTEAFF

v_call: TRBV2
clone_size: -
j_call: TRBJ2-7
d_call: -
cdr3_nt: TGTGCCAGCATGTCCACGATGACGGGATTTTACGAGCAGTACTTC
cdr3_aa: CASMSTMTGFYEQYF

v_call: TRBV29-1
clone_size: -
j_call: TRBJ2-7
d_call: -
cdr3_nt: TGCAGCGTTATGGGATGGGGGTCCTACGAGCAGTACTTC
cdr3_aa: CSVMGWGSYEQYF

v_call: TRBV7-2
clone_size: -
j_call: TRBJ2-6
d_call: -
cdr3_nt: TGTGCCAGCAGCTTAGATATCTCTGGGGCCAACGTCCTGACTTTC
cdr3_aa: CASSLDISGANVLTF

v_call: TRBV12-3/TRBV12-4
clone_size: -
j_call: TRBJ1-2
d_call: TRBD1
cdr3_nt: TGTGCCAGCAGTTCCCCCGGGACAGGGAGTGAAGGCTACACCTTC
cdr3_aa: CASSSPGTGSEGYTF

v_call: TRBV6-5
clone_size: -
j_call: TRBJ2-5
d_call: -
cdr3_nt: TGTGCCAGCAGTGACCGACAGACCCCAGCGGCCCAGTACTTC
cdr3_aa: CASSDRQTPAAQYF

v_call: TRBV5-5
clone_size: -
j_call: TRBJ1-2
d_call: -
cdr3_nt: TGTGCCAGCAGCTTGGGTGACTATGGCTACACCTTC
cdr3_aa: CASSLGDYGYTF

v_call: TRBV5-6
clone_size: -
j_call: TRBJ1-2
d_call: TRBD1
cdr3_nt: TGTGCCAGCAGCCTTTTACAGGGGTCCAACTATGGCTACACCTTC
cdr3_aa: CASSLLQGSNYGYTF

v_call: TRBV2
clone_size: -
j_call: TRBJ2-2
d_call: TRBD2
cdr3_nt: TGTGCCACCCGGCCCAATAGCGGGGGTCGGACCGGGGAGCTGTTTTTT
cdr3_aa: CATRPNSGGRTGELFF

v_call: TRBV9
clone_size: -
j_call: TRBJ2-2
d_call: TRBD2
cdr3_nt: TGTGCCAGCAGCGTAGTTGCAGCGGGGGAAAACACCGGGGAGCTGTTTTTT
cdr3_aa: CASSVVAAGENTGELFF

v_call: TRBV9
clone_size: -
j_call: TRBJ2-3
d_call: TRBD2
cdr3_nt: TGTGCCAGTAAGCGGGGGGCCACAGATACGCAGTATTTT
cdr3_aa: CASKRGATDTQYF

v_call: TRBV7-6
clone_size: -
j_call: TRBJ2-5
d_call: TRBD2
cdr3_nt: TGTGCCAGCAGCACGCGGACTAGCGGGGAGACCCAGTACTTC
cdr3_aa: CASSTRTSGETQYF

v_call: TRBV5-5
clone_size: -
j_call: TRBJ1-5
d_call: TRBD1
cdr3_nt: TGTGCCAGCAGCTCGACAGGGTCCGAGCAGCCCCAGCATTTT
cdr3_aa: CASSSTGSEQPQHF

v_call: TRBV7-9
clone_size: -
j_call: TRBJ1-1
d_call: -
cdr3_nt: TGTGCCAGCAACAAACGGGAAAACTCTGAAGCTTTCTTT
cdr3_aa: CASNKRENSEAFF

v_call: TRBV20-1
clone_size: -
j_call: TRBJ2-1
d_call: TRBD2
cdr3_nt: TGCAGTGCGGAAACGAGCGGGGGCATTTCTTACAATGAGCAGTTCTTC
cdr3_aa: CSAETSGGISYNEQFF

v_call: TRBV5-4
clone_size: -
j_call: TRBJ2-7
d_call: TRBD2
cdr3_nt: TGTGCCAGCATCGCCCGCAGGACTAGCTCTCGGATGAGCGCATACGAGCAGTACTTC
cdr3_aa: CASIARRTSSRMSAYEQYF

v_call: TRBV4-1
clone_size: once
j_call: TRBJ2-1
d_call: TRBD1
cdr3_nt: TGCGCCAGCAGCCAAAGACAGGGGGATAGCCTAAGATCCTACAATGAGCAGTTCTTC
cdr3_aa: CASSQRQGDSLRSYNEQFF

v_call: TRBV10-3
clone_size: -
j_call: TRBJ2-1
d_call: -
cdr3_nt: TGTGCCATCAGTGAGTCGAGCTACAATGAGCAGTTCTTC
cdr3_aa: CAISESSYNEQFF

v_call: TRBV19
clone_size: -
j_call: TRBJ2-1
d_call: -
cdr3_nt: TGTGCCAGTAGTAGATACAATGAGCAGTTCTTC
cdr3_aa: CASSRYNEQFF

v_call: TRBV20-1
clone_size: once
j_call: TRBJ2-3
d_call: -
cdr3_nt: TGCAGTGCTAGAGAGGGGTCAGCCACAGATACGCAGTATTTT
cdr3_aa: CSAREGSATDTQYF

v_call: TRBV7-2
clone_size: -
j_call: TRBJ2-3
d_call: TRBD2
cdr3_nt: TGTGCCAGCAGCGCGGGGGGGCCCGGCACAGATACGCAGTATTTT
cdr3_aa: CASSAGGPGTDTQYF

v_call: TRBV3-1
clone_size: -
j_call: TRBJ1-5
d_call: -
cdr3_nt: TGTGCCAGCAGCCCCGGGTCCCCCCTTTTGAATCAGCCCCAGCATTTT
cdr3_aa: CASSPGSPLLNQPQHF

v_call: TRBV12-3/TRBV12-4
clone_size: -
j_call: TRBJ2-7
d_call: -
cdr3_nt: TGTGCCAGCAGTACCCGAACAGGGTCGAGCGAGCAGTACTTC
cdr3_aa: CASSTRTGSSEQYF

v_call: TRBV7-2
clone_size: -
j_call: TRBJ1-2
d_call: -
cdr3_nt: TGTGCCAGCAGCTTAGCGGAAGGGGACGGCTACACCTTC
cdr3_aa: CASSLAEGDGYTF

v_call: TRBV14
clone_size: -
j_call: TRBJ1-2
d_call: -
cdr3_nt: TGTGCCAGCAGCCAAGGCCCGGGGGTGATCTATGGCTACACCTTC
cdr3_aa: CASSQGPGVIYGYTF

v_call: TRBV4-1
clone_size: -
j_call: TRBJ1-2
d_call: -
cdr3_nt: TGCGCCAGCAGCCAAGCATACCCCGGACGATTGAGGTATGGCTACACCTTC
cdr3_aa: CASSQAYPGRLRYGYTF

v_call: TRBV7-9
clone_size: -
j_call: TRBJ2-4
d_call: -
cdr3_nt: TGTGCCAGCAGCTTAGACCAGGGGGGCCGGGAGTACTTC
cdr3_aa: CASSLDQGGREYF

v_call: TRBV14
clone_size: -
j_call: TRBJ2-1
d_call: -
cdr3_nt: TGTGCCAGCAGCCAAGTAGGCGGGGATGAGCAGTTCTTC
cdr3_aa: CASSQVGGDEQFF

v_call: TRBV5-6
clone_size: -
j_call: TRBJ1-2
d_call: TRBD1
cdr3_nt: TGTGCCAGCAGCTTGGTTCGTTACGGGACAGGCGACTATGGCTACACCTTC
cdr3_aa: CASSLVRYGTGDYGYTF

v_call: TRBV6-6
clone_size: -
j_call: TRBJ2-5
d_call: -
cdr3_nt: TGTGCCAGCAGTGCCCCCTCGACGGGAGAGACCCAGTACTTC
cdr3_aa: CASSAPSTGETQYF

v_call: TRBV24-1
clone_size: -
j_call: TRBJ2-5
d_call: -
cdr3_nt: TGTGCCACCAGTGATTTTCTGGGGACCCAGTACTTC
cdr3_aa: CATSDFLGTQYF

v_call: TRBV12-3/TRBV12-4
clone_size: -
j_call: TRBJ1-2
d_call: TRBD1
cdr3_nt: TGTGCCAGCAGCCAGGACAGGGGGCGCGGTGGCTACACCTTC
cdr3_aa: CASSQDRGRGGYTF

v_call: TRBV20-1
clone_size: -
j_call: TRBJ2-1
d_call: TRBD2
cdr3_nt: TGCAGTGCAGCTGGACTAGCGGGTGTGTTGGATGAGCAGTTCTTC
cdr3_aa: CSAAGLAGVLDEQFF

v_call: TRBV6-5
clone_size: -
j_call: TRBJ1-1
d_call: -
cdr3_nt: TGTGCCAGCAGCTTCCAATTGGGGGAAGCTTTCTTT
cdr3_aa: CASSFQLGEAFF

v_call: TRBV4-2
clone_size: -
j_call: TRBJ2-5
d_call: -
cdr3_nt: TGTGCCAGCGGCAGGGGCCCCCAAGAGACCCAGTACTTC
cdr3_aa: CASGRGPQETQYF

v_call: TRBV20-1
clone_size: -
j_call: TRBJ2-5
d_call: -
cdr3_nt: TGCAGTGCTAGTTTCGCCGGGACCCAGTACTTC
cdr3_aa: CSASFAGTQYF

v_call: TRBV3-1
clone_size: -
j_call: TRBJ2-1
d_call: TRBD2
cdr3_nt: TGTGCCAGCAGCACGGGACTAGCGGGGGTGAATGAGCAGTTCTTC
cdr3_aa: CASSTGLAGVNEQFF

v_call: TRBV29-1
clone_size: -
j_call: TRBJ2-7
d_call: -
cdr3_nt: TGCAGCGTTTCGAGCGCCCGGGTGGGGCAATACTTC
cdr3_aa: CSVSSARVGQYF

v_call: TRBV6-6
clone_size: -
j_call: TRBJ2-7
d_call: TRBD2
cdr3_nt: TGTGCCAGCAGTTCCGGGACTAGCGGAGCCGAGCAGTACTTC
cdr3_aa: CASSSGTSGAEQYF

v_call: TRBV10-3
clone_size: once
j_call: TRBJ2-5
d_call: -
cdr3_nt: TGTGCCATCAGTGAAAGGGAGAAGGGAGAGACCCAGTACTTC
cdr3_aa: CAISEREKGETQYF

v_call: TRBV9
clone_size: -
j_call: TRBJ2-6
d_call: -
cdr3_nt: TGTGCCAGCATGCGGTCCTCTGGGGCCAACGTCCTGACTTTC
cdr3_aa: CASMRSSGANVLTF

v_call: TRBV9
clone_size: -
j_call: TRBJ2-2
d_call: -
cdr3_nt: TGTGCCAGCAGCGTAGGCCCCCCAGCCGCGCCCGGGGAGCTGTTTTTT
cdr3_aa: CASSVGPPAAPGELFF

v_call: TRBV12-3/TRBV12-4
clone_size: -
j_call: TRBJ1-3
d_call: -
cdr3_nt: TGTGCCAGCAGTCCGGGACTTTCCGGAAACACCATATATTTT
cdr3_aa: CASSPGLSGNTIYF

v_call: TRBV12-3/TRBV12-4
clone_size: -
j_call: TRBJ1-2
d_call: -
cdr3_nt: TGTGCCAGCAGTGCCTCGCAGTATGGCTACACCTTC
cdr3_aa: CASSASQYGYTF

v_call: TRBV5-1
clone_size: -
j_call: TRBJ2-2
d_call: -
cdr3_nt: TGCGCCAGCAGCGCCGGCCTAAGAGATTACGCCGGGGAGCTGTTTTTT
cdr3_aa: CASSAGLRDYAGELFF

v_call: TRBV19
clone_size: -
j_call: TRBJ1-5
d_call: -
cdr3_nt: TGTGCCAGTAGTATCCCCCCGGGTTTTGACCAGCCCCAGCATTTT
cdr3_aa: CASSIPPGFDQPQHF

v_call: TRBV6-1
clone_size: -
j_call: TRBJ2-5
d_call: TRBD1
cdr3_nt: TGTGCCAGCAGTGAACGAGGGGGCTTGGGAGAGACCCAGTACTTC
cdr3_aa: CASSERGGLGETQYF

v_call: TRBV7-2
clone_size: -
j_call: TRBJ2-3
d_call: -
cdr3_nt: TGTGCCAGCAGTCAAACTGGGCGGGGGCTGGATTTT
cdr3_aa: CASSQTGRGLDF

v_call: TRBV11-2
clone_size: -
j_call: TRBJ1-4
d_call: -
cdr3_nt: TGTGCCAGCAGCCCCCCCGGAGGTTTCGAACTGTTTTTT
cdr3_aa: CASSPPGGFELFF

v_call: TRBV9
clone_size: -
j_call: TRBJ2-2
d_call: TRBD1
cdr3_nt: TGTGCCAGCAGCCCGACTTCGGGACAGGGGACCGGGGAGCTGTTTTTT
cdr3_aa: CASSPTSGQGTGELFF

v_call: TRBV12-3/TRBV12-4
clone_size: -
j_call: TRBJ2-7
d_call: -
cdr3_nt: TGTGCCAGCAGGACGCAGGGGCTGACCTACGAGCAGTACTTC
cdr3_aa: CASRTQGLTYEQYF

v_call: TRBV12-3/TRBV12-4
clone_size: -
j_call: TRBJ1-6
d_call: -
cdr3_nt: TGTGCCAGCAGATCGGACGGGAATTCACCCCTCCACTTT
cdr3_aa: CASRSDGNSPLHF

v_call: TRBV3-1
clone_size: -
j_call: TRBJ2-7
d_call: -
cdr3_nt: TGTGCCAGCAGTCTCAAGGGTTCCTACGAGCAGTACTTC
cdr3_aa: CASSLKGSYEQYF